This TCR beta chain originates from a study of T cells in Graves' hyperthyroidism and ophthalmopathy. Germline V gene sequence: CDR1 MDHEN, CDR2 SYDVKM. The V segment lost 2 bases and the J segment 6 bases; nucleotides outside the gene matches: 4. CDR3 length: 16 amino acids. About this clonotype itself: Its antigen is not known.

General observations from the study: Most clonotypes expanded in thyroid above 0.001 were likewise present in blood.

RNA transcripts were the template for amplifying TCR beta CDR3 regions. In the first-round RT-PCR of the TCR CDR3, the HTBI primer set was used. One entry per CDR3 protein results from TCRdb running MiXCR on the multiplex PCR reads. Among roughly 740,000 distinct CDR3 sequences, about 15% were seen once, and the ten largest hold approximately 8.4%. The sequenced sample was blood. This receptor was identified in a man aged 18 to 30 with Graves' hyperthyroidism. The rearrangement links TRBV28 to TRBJ2-1, with 13 bases identical to TRBD2. In DNA form, the CDR3 reads TGTGCCAGCAGTTTAGTACTAGCGGGAGGGCTCAATGAGCAGTTCTTC. Protein sequence: CASSLVLAGGLNEQFF.